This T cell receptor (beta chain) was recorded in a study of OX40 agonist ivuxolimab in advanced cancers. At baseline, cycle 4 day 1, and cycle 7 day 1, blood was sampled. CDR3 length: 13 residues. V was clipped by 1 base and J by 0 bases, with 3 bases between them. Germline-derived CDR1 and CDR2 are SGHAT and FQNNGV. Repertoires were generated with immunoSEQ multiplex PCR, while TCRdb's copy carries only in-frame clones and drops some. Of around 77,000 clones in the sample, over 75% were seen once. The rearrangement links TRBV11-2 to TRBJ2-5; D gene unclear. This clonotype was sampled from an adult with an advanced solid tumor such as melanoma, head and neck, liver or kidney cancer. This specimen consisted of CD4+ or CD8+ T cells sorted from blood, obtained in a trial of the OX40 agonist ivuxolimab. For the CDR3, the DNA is TGTGCCAGCAGCTTAGCGTACCAAGAGACCCAGTACTTC. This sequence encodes CASSLAYQETQYF.